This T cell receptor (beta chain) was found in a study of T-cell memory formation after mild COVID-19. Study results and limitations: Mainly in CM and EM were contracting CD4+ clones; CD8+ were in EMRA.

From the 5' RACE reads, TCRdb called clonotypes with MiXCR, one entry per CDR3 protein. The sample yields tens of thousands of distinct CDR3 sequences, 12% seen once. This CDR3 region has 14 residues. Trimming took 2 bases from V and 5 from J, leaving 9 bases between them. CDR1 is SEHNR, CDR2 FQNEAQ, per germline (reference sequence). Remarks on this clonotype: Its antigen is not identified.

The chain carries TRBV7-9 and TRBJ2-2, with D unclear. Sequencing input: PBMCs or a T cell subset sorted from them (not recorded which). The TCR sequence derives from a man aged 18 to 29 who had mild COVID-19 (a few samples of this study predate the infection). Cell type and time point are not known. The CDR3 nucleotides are TGTGCCAGCAGCTTAACAATGGGGACCGGGGAGCTGTTTTTT. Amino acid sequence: CASSLTMGTGELFF. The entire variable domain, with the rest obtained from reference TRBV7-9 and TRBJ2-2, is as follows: DTGVSQNPRHKITKRGQNVTFRCDPISEHNRLYWYRQTLGQGPEFLTYFQNEAQLEKSRLLSDRFSAERPKGSFSTLEIQRTEQGDSAMYLCASSLTMGTGELFFGEGSRLTVL.